This T cell receptor beta chain was recorded in a study of regulatory T cells in long-lasting Graves disease. Ten or more counts support this clonotype. Documented time point: newly diagnosed GD, antithyroid drugs for less than 3 months. Following extraction of RNA from PBMCs, that RNA was used to make the TCR library. Relying on iRepertoire HTBI primers and Arm-PCR of CDR3 regions, the team built TCR beta libraries. TCRdb independently ran MiXCR on the multiplex PCR reads; one entry per CDR3 protein. The table lists about 560,000 distinct CDR3 sequences, approximately 16% of them singletons. With V trimmed by 3 bases and J by 1 base, 4 bases remained unmatched. The CDR3 runs to 16 residues. This same sample was also taken into another study, of T cells in Graves' hyperthyroidism and ophthalmopathy.

The source is a man between 18 and 35 years old with Graves disease. The rearrangement uses TRBV12-3 or TRBV12-4 and TRBJ2-2; 8 bases map to TRBD2. The source was peripheral blood mononuclear cells (PBMCs), collected at new diagnosis, from a patient treated with antithyroid drugs. The CDR3 sequence: CASSFGREVNTGELFF. In nucleotides, the CDR3 is TGTGCCAGCAGTTTTGGGCGGGAGGTGAACACCGGGGAGCTGTTTTTT.